This T cell receptor (beta chain) was captured in a study of vaccination and CD4 T cells after COVID-19. Study overall: Subjects got two shots of BNT162b2 or mRNA-1273 vaccine.

This CDR3 is built from 14 residues. The V end lost 3 bases, the J end lost 3 bases, and 12 bases lay between the germline ends. Germline V lookup: CDR1 DFQATT, CDR2 SNEGSKA (reference sequence). Treatment: approximately nine-day PBMC culture with coronavirus spike peptide pools or control peptides (ViraFEST assay). This clonotype has only a few counts. Its target is unknown. Sequencing of cultured CD4+ T cell DNA used the Oncomine TCR Beta short-read assay. TCRdb passed the PCR reads through MiXCR, listing each CDR3 protein once. The sample yields about 18,000 distinct CDR3 sequences, approximately 48% seen once.

This TCR was sampled from a human donor who had recovered from COVID-19. The sequencing input was CD4+ T cells from blood, cultured in vitro. The chain employs TRBV20-1 and TRBJ1-5; no firm D call. The CDR3 DNA reads as TGCAGTGCTAGGAAGGGAGGACTCAATCAGCCCCAGCATTTT. Translation: CSARKGGLNQPQHF.